These T cell receptor beta chains were read from a single sample in a study of T-cell memory formation after mild COVID-19. A single record per CDR3 protein comes from TCRdb applying MiXCR to the 5' RACE reads. The table records under 700,000 distinct CDR3 sequences, about a fifth of them present only once. The sequenced sample consisted of PBMCs or a T cell subset sorted from them (not recorded which). The receptors stem from an adult woman who had mild COVID-19 (a few samples of this study predate the infection). Cell type and time point are not known. Both conserved end residues are part of each CDR3. D genes are given only for firm matches. Part of the rows lack a size; the others show once, few, many or a class for expanded clones.

d_call j_call v_call cdr3_length clone_size cdr3_aa cdr3_nt
. TRBJ1-1 TRBV4-1 13 . CASSQDPGYEAFF TGCGCCAGCAGCCAAGATCCCGGATATGAAGCTTTCTTT
TRBD1 TRBJ1-2 TRBV12-3/TRBV12-4 15 once CASSLIGQGNYGYTF TGTGCCAGCAGTTTAATTGGACAGGGTAACTATGGCTACACCTTC
TRBD2 TRBJ2-1 TRBV24-1 15 few CATSDLLAGPGEQFF TGTGCCACCAGTGATTTACTAGCGGGACCGGGGGAGCAGTTCTTC
. TRBJ2-7 TRBV9 14 . CASSPSGNHYEQYF TGTGCCAGCAGCCCCTCAGGGAACCACTACGAGCAGTACTTC
TRBD1 TRBJ1-5 TRBV29-1 14 few CSVRTGPSSQPQHF TGCAGCGTTAGGACAGGGCCATCCTCTCAGCCCCAGCATTTT
TRBD1 TRBJ1-5 TRBV27 13 many CASSDRGNQPQHF TGTGCCAGCAGCGACAGGGGTAATCAGCCCCAGCATTTT
TRBD1 TRBJ1-2 TRBV5-1 15 . CASSLGTGRDYGYTF TGCGCCAGCAGCTTGGGGACAGGGCGAGACTATGGCTACACCTTC
. TRBJ2-7 TRBV5-4 14 . CASSIRDGDYEQYF TGTGCCAGCAGCATCCGGGACGGAGACTACGAGCAGTACTTC
. TRBJ2-1 TRBV24-1 18 few CATSDPGLSRGSYNEQFF TGTGCCACCAGTGACCCCGGACTTAGTAGGGGCTCCTACAATGAGCAGTTCTTC
. TRBJ2-7 TRBV7-3 15 . CASSPQGGEGYEQYF TGTGCCAGCAGCCCCCAGGGGGGCGAGGGCTACGAGCAGTACTTC
TRBD2 TRBJ2-1 TRBV12-3/TRBV12-4 14 few CASTQTGTSGPEVF TGTGCCAGCACCCAAACCGGGACTAGCGGACCTGAAGTCTTC
TRBD1 TRBJ1-1 TRBV6-2/TRBV6-3 15 few CASSPGTGGSTEAFF TGTGCCAGCAGCCCCGGGACAGGGGGCTCAACTGAAGCTTTCTTT
. TRBJ1-5 TRBV4-2 14 few CASSLHASNQPQHF TGTGCCAGCAGCCTACACGCAAGCAATCAGCCCCAGCATTTT
TRBD2 TRBJ2-1 TRBV5-1 19 many CASSDDELAGGLSYNEQFF TGCGCCAGCAGCGACGACGAACTAGCGGGGGGGCTTTCCTACAATGAGCAGTTCTTC
TRBD1 TRBJ2-7 TRBV12-3/TRBV12-4 18 . CASTDFGTANSSPYEQYF TGTGCCAGCACCGATTTCGGGACAGCGAATTCGTCCCCCTACGAGCAGTACTTC
. TRBJ1-1 TRBV13 15 . CASSLNIGPGGEAFF TGTGCCAGCAGCTTAAATATCGGGCCAGGAGGCGAAGCTTTCTTT
. TRBJ1-2 TRBV3-1 15 . CASSQSDRVRYGYTF TGTGCCAGCAGCCAGTCGGACAGAGTTCGCTATGGCTACACCTTC
. TRBJ2-7 TRBV6-5 13 few CASSPRRSYEQYF TGTGCCAGCAGTCCCCGGCGGTCCTACGAGCAGTACTTC
. TRBJ1-1 TRBV12-3/TRBV12-4 13 few CASSRHLNTEAFF TGTGCCAGCAGCCGACATTTGAACACTGAAGCTTTCTTT
. TRBJ2-7 TRBV29-1 12 . CSVGKGLDEQYF TGCAGCGTTGGAAAAGGGCTCGACGAGCAGTACTTC
. TRBJ2-7 TRBV2 15 few CASSEDRSGNYEQYF TGTGCCAGCAGTGAAGATCGGTCAGGGAACTACGAGCAGTACTTC
TRBD1 TRBJ1-3 TRBV20-1 16 . CSATGQDTSSGNTIYF TGCAGTGCTACAGGACAGGATACGAGCTCTGGAAACACCATATATTTT
. TRBJ2-5 TRBV15 13 . CATDRQGGETQYF TGTGCCACCGACAGACAGGGAGGAGAGACCCAGTACTTC
. TRBJ1-1 TRBV27 14 . CASSFHGMNTEAFF TGTGCCAGCAGTTTTCACGGTATGAACACTGAAGCTTTCTTT
TRBD1 TRBJ1-4 TRBV4-1 19 . CASSQDFGQGFSYNEKLFF TGCGCCAGCAGCCAAGATTTCGGACAGGGGTTCTCCTATAATGAAAAACTGTTTTTT